This T cell receptor (beta chain) originates from a study of T cells in localized non-small cell lung cancer. The CDR3 contains 15 residues. CDR1 and CDR2 from the germline V gene are MNHGY and SAAAGT. The V and J ends lost 0 bases and 8 bases, in that order; junction bases with no gene match: 4. The study, taken as a whole, reports: Of the top 100 tumor clones, median about 56 were in adjacent lung, some 29 among its top 100. Highest T cell clonality was seen in uninvolved adjacent lung, surpassing that measured in tumor.

TCRdb's table, derived via immunoSEQ multiplex PCR, lists solely in-frame clones and lacks some. The sample records about 2,500 clones, about 25% being singletons. Concerning this clone itself: Its specificity is not known.

This specimen consisted of normal lung tissue next to the tumor, obtained before any cancer treatment. The chain recombines TRBV6-8 with TRBJ1-4; 9 bases map to TRBD1. The origin of this receptor is a man aged 35-75 years with stage II squamous cell lung carcinoma. CDR3 protein: CASSYSGTGREKLFF. The CDR3 coding sequence is TGTGCCAGCAGTTACTCCGGGACAGGGCGAGAAAAACTGTTTTTT.